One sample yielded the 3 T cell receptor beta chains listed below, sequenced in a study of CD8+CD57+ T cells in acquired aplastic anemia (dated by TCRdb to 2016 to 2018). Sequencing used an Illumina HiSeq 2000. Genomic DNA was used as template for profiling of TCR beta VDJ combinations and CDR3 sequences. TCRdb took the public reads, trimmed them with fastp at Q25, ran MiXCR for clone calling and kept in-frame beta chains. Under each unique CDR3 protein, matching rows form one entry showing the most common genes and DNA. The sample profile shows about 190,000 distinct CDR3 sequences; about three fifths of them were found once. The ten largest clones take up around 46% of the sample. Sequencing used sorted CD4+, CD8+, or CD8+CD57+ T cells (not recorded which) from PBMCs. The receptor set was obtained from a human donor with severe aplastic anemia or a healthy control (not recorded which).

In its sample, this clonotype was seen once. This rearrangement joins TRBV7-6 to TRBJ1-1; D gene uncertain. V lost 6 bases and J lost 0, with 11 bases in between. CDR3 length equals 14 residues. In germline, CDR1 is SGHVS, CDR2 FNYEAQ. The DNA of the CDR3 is TGTGCCAGCAGTAAGACGGCACTGAACACTGAAGCTTTCTTT. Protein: CASSKTALNTEAFF.

CDR3 amino acids: CSAREASGGHVGELFF. The DNA for the CDR3 is TGCAGTGCTAGAGAGGCTAGCGGGGGGCATGTCGGGGAGCTGTTTTTT. This chain joins TRBV20-1 and TRBJ2-2; TRBD2 matches 11 bases. Germline V gene sequence: CDR1 DFQATT, CDR2 SNEGSKA (reference sequence). J gave up 7 bases and V 0 bases, and 7 bases lay outside the gene matches. This CDR3 contains 16 residues.

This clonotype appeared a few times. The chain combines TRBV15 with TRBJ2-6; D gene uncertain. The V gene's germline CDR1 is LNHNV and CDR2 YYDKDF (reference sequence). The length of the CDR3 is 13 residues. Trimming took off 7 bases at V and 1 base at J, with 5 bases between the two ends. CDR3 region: CATKVSGANVLTF. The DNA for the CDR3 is TGTGCCACCAAGGTTTCTGGGGCCAACGTCCTGACTTTC.